The entry below describes one T cell receptor (beta chain). The data were obtained in a study of blood T cell repertoires in COVID-19. Study as a whole: Samples of COVID-19 (acute and convalescent) were obtained from the United States, Italy and Spain.

Participant-given clinical history determined each cohort assignment. Two negative PCRs, clearance, or symptom resolution were required of recovered Cohort 3 donors. The table came from immunoSEQ multiplex PCR; TCRdb's copy has only in-frame clones and leaves some out. The table includes some 330,000 clones, over 80% detected once. Sequenced: PBMCs or T cells enriched from blood (not recorded which). This TCR was recovered from a man younger than 45 who had recovered from COVID-19.

CDR3: CASSSEGGVSYEQYF. The CDR3 DNA reads TGTGCCAGCAGCTCCGAGGGGGGGGTCTCCTACGAGCAGTACTTC. V gene TRBV9 combines with J gene TRBJ2-7; D possibly corresponds to TRBD2 (7 bases). This CDR3 has 15 residues. Germline-derived CDR1 and CDR2 are SGDLS and YYNGEE. V was cut by 4 bases and J by 0 bases, with 14 bases left in between.